The T cell receptor (beta chain) under discussion was sequenced for a study of T cells in Graves' hyperthyroidism and ophthalmopathy. Remarks on this clonotype: Its antigen is as yet unknown.

Amplification yielded TCR beta CDR3 regions, with RNA transcripts as the source. Primed by the HTBI set, a first-round RT-PCR was run on the TCR CDR3. TCRdb reanalysed the multiplex PCR reads using MiXCR and keeps one entry per CDR3 protein. In the table there are a few hundred thousand distinct CDR3 sequences, about 43% of which are singletons. Study outcomes and limitations: The authors' 13 V-J model separated ophthalmopathy from stable hyperthyroidism. Progression to ophthalmopathy was predicted a median of roughly 6.8 months early. Blood also contained most expanded thyroid clonotypes above 0.001.

Used for diagnoses were clinical symptoms, serum thyroxine and TRAb, thyroid ultrasound and orbital computed tomography. Germline V gene lookup returns CDR1 MNHEY and CDR2 SMNVEV (reference sequence). This CDR3 has 13 amino acids. Trimming left V 5 bases short and J 1 base short, with 6 bases between. The sequencing input was peripheral blood or thyroid tissue (not recorded which). This TCR was sampled from a woman under 30 with Graves' hyperthyroidism. The chain joins TRBV27 to TRBJ1-5, with no clear D. The CDR3 DNA sequence: TGTGCCAGCAGTAATGCAAGCAATCAGCCCCAGCATTTT. Translating gives CASSNASNQPQHF.